This T cell receptor beta chain derives from a study of shared clonotypes between healthy human individuals (dated by TCRdb to 2018 to 2020). Study-wide context: The cohort comprised a couple of women and a few men aged 18 to 49 years. Leukapheresis yielded between about 0.9 and 10 billion PBMCs per donor. To increase sequencing depth and limit assay-specific biases, different laboratories used diverse techniques to prepare libraries and sequence TCR repertoires. To estimate repertoire size and how much clonotype sharing occurs between individuals, the study deeply sequenced the blood TCR repertoires of about 5 healthy adults. For each donor, CD4 naive and CD4 memory were each given three plates, CD8 naive was given two plates, and CD8 memory was given one plate. Study-level results and caveats: Sampling was restricted to blood, and TCR repertoires in tissue are likely to differ from TCR repertoires in blood. Pairwise subsampling led to the expectation that sequencing depth would affect the degree of clonotype sharing among donors. Naive subsets generally had larger estimated clonotype richness than memory subsets did. Because the study included a small number of donors, the genetic and exposure-history diversity represented was limited. Incomplete sequencing was indicated by rarefaction of sorted-subset datasets, despite the large sequencing depth. Higher generation probabilities were observed for clonotypes shared by all four sorted-subset donors than for non-shared clonotypes. About 5% of naive CD4, around 4% of naive CD8, approximately 2.2% of memory CD4, and approximately 0.39% of memory CD8 clonotypes were shared across several donors.

The donors were healthy, HIV-negative adults with no recently reported acute infections or vaccinations. Every donor was a Caucasian adult residing in Nashville, Tennessee, USA. CD4+ T cells were enriched by magnetic negative selection; naive cells were then positively selected on CD45RA, and the negative fraction formed the memory subset. After blood collection by leukapheresis, PBMCs were isolated using Ficoll-Histopaque density gradient centrifugation and then cryopreserved in the vapor phase of liquid nitrogen. Purity and quantity of every magnetically sorted T cell population were checked by analytical flow cytometry. Each sorted fraction had its genomic DNA isolated and then quantified by UV absorbance on a Nanodrop 2000c. Using the deep immunoSEQ assay, TCR CDR3 regions were amplified from genomic DNA by multiplex PCR. Extracted genomic DNA from each cell subset was distributed evenly across all wells of several immunoSEQ 96-well plates, and each plate was treated as a replicate. Each replicate PCR for sorted subsets received about 0.2 ug genomic DNA, equal to roughly 30,000 T cell genomes. The purified libraries were quantified using a Qubit 3.0 fluorometer, sized with a Bioanalyzer 2100, and then quantified again using the KAPA Library Quantification kit. Every immunoSEQ 96-well plate was sequenced on a dedicated single-read 150-cycle Illumina NextSeq 550 flow cell. In the original analysis: Because the immunoSEQ output held only junctional sequences and lacked quality scores, the filtering could not match the filtering applied to full-length reads. To assign V/J genes and CDR3, sequences were annotated using PyIR, a Python wrapper for IgBLAST v1.9, with IMGT germline references. Reads were removed for weak V/J assignments (E-value above 1e-6), missing CDR3, stop codons, out-of-frame junctions, or ambiguous translated residues. V3J clonotypes were defined as sequences sharing an identical inferred V gene, J gene, and CDR3 amino acid sequence. Percentage overlap between repertoires was calculated by dividing the number of shared unique clonotypes by the size of the smaller repertoire. Three approaches were used to assess repertoire richness: RTK rarefaction, the Chao1 estimator, and Recon v2.1 estimates of unobserved clonotypes. Generation probabilities were computed with OLGA for all TCRbeta clonotypes obtained by the gDNA method from several donors. TCRdb limited this immuneACCESS table to in-frame rearrangements with V and J called. A share of clones is missing; checked studies link under half to unresolved V genes, and the rest is unexplained. V and J calls and clone size follow that table, whereas D and trimming were derived from the DNA. For this sample there are hundreds of thousands of clones; under 80% appear just once. 1.5% to 2% of the sample lies in the top ten.

This clone occurred once. Its antigen specificity is not known. Within one base of it there is no much larger clone, and no base qualities were kept. The germline V gene provides CDR1 KGHSH and CDR2 LQKENI. Its CDR3 holds 16 amino acids, cysteine through phenylalanine. The DNA shown is the 48-base CDR3, in frame from base 1. V gives up 0 bases and J gives up 4 bases, and the segment between their germline ends measures 15 bases. This receptor was identified in a woman younger than 45 in good health. Sequenced material: memory CD4+ T cells sorted from blood. The meaning of the sample's cell subset or site label: CD45RA-negative fraction. Rearrangement joined TRBV18 to TRBJ1-2; tentative D gene TRBD1, with 5 bases matching. The CDR3 amino acid sequence is: CASSPPSGWGGYGYTF. The DNA sequence reads TGTGCCAGCTCACCACCGTCAGGGTGGGGTGGCTATGGCTACACCTTC.